The entry that follows covers one T cell receptor (beta chain) sequence. These data come from a study of chemoradiotherapy in HPV16-positive cancers. The CDR3 totals 13 residues. Germline CDR1 reads SGHNT; CDR2 reads YYREEE (reference sequence). Trimming removed 2 bases from V and 2 bases from J, with 7 bases in between. The method was immunoSEQ multiplex PCR; TCRdb's version includes in-frame clones alone and lacks a portion of them. The data show 3,000 to 4,000 clones, around 73% seen once. The specimen was tumor tissue, collected from a patient who underwent chemoradiotherapy. The sequence was obtained from a human donor with HPV-associated anogenital cancer. The chain carries TRBV5-4 and TRBJ1-1; weak D call: TRBD1 (5 bases). The CDR3 nucleotides are TGTGCCAGCAGCTTAGACAGCAACACTGAAGCTTTCTTT. Protein sequence: CASSLDSNTEAFF. Complete variable domain (other parts from reference TRBV5-4 and TRBJ1-1): ETGVTQSPTHLIKTRGQQVTLRCSSQSGHNTVSWYQQALGQGPQFIFQYYREEENGRGNFPPRFSGLQFPNYSSELNVNALELDDSALYLCASSLDSNTEAFFGQGTRLTVV.